The 29 T cell receptor beta chains listed next were all sequenced from one sample in a study of radiotherapy plus CTLA-4 blockade in lung cancer listed by TCRdb under 2018. The library relied on the immunoSEQ multiplex PCR assay. Held by TCRdb, this immuneACCESS table contains in-frame sequences only and omits some clones. Under half of the omission traces to an unresolved V gene where checked; the cause of the rest is unknown. Present in this sample are about 110,000 clones, over 65% of which were seen just once. 3.3% of the sample lies in the top ten. The source material was peripheral blood, sampled from a patient treated with radiotherapy plus ipilimumab. The receptors were sampled from a human donor with non-small cell lung cancer that progressed on radiotherapy plus ipilimumab. Some clones in this sample may be carry-over from other donors' samples.

CDR3 in DNA: TGTGCCAGCAGTTCCGGAACAGGGTTTTCCTACGAGCAGTACTTC. Translation gives CASSSGTGFSYEQYF. The chain has TRBV6-5 and TRBJ2-7, with a weak D call TRBD1 (6 bases). CDR3 length equals 15 residues. Trimming left V 4 bases short and J 1 base short, with 14 bases between. Germline CDR1 and CDR2: MNHEY and SVGAGI.

The rearrangement links TRBV4-2 to TRBJ2-7; no definite D call. The CDR3 covers 15 residues. CDR1 LGHNA and CDR2 YNFKEQ come from the germline V gene. The ends were cut back, 1 base at V and 0 bases at J, with 10 bases in the middle. In nucleotides, the CDR3 is TGTGCCAGCAGCCAAGTATTCCAGAGCTCCTACGAGCAGTACTTC. It codes for CASSQVFQSSYEQYF.

The chain carries TRBV27 and TRBJ2-1, with 8 bases matching TRBD1. The CDR3 contains 16 residues. V was pared by 0 bases and J by 4 bases, with 5 bases of the junction left unmatched. Germline CDR1 MNHEY, CDR2 SMNVEV (reference sequence). In DNA form, the CDR3 reads TGTGCCAGCAGTTTATCTTGGACAGGGACATACAATGAGCAGTTCTTC. This encodes CASSLSWTGTYNEQFF.

The CDR3, as DNA: TGTGCCAGCAGCTTAGGGCAATTCTATGGCTACACCTTC. Protein product: CASSLGQFYGYTF. V usage is TRBV7-9 and J usage is TRBJ1-2; no definite D call. This CDR3 contains 13 residues. Germline values: CDR1 SEHNR, CDR2 FQNEAQ (reference sequence). V was cut by 1 base and J by 4 bases, with 7 bases left in between.

The chain couples TRBV7-2 to TRBJ1-2; TRBD1 might be the D (6 bases). The CDR3 contains 15 residues. Trimming took 1 base from V and 5 from J, leaving 14 bases between them. In germline, CDR1 is SGHTA, CDR2 FQGNSA. CDR3 in DNA: TGTGCCAGCAGCTTAGATGGGGGCAGAGAGTATGGCTACACCTTC. This gives the protein CASSLDGGREYGYTF.

In nucleotides, the CDR3 is TGCGCCAGCAGCTGGGGGAGGTGGGGGACTGAAGCTTTCTTT. It translates to CASSWGRWGTEAFF. V usage is TRBV5-1 and J usage is TRBJ1-1; TRBD1 is a possible D gene (5 bases). In germline, CDR1 is SGHRS, CDR2 YFSETQ. V shed 3 bases and J shed 5 bases, with 14 bases lying between them. The CDR3 contains 14 residues. The full variable domain, its missing parts supplied by reference TRBV5-1 and TRBJ1-1, is KAGVTQTPRYLIKTRGQQVTLSCSPISGHRSVSWYQQTPGQGLQFLFEYFSETQRNKGNFPGRFSGRQFSNSRSEMNVSTLELGDSALYLCASSWGRWGTEAFFGQGTRLTVV.

This chain connects TRBV29-1 to TRBJ1-2; 7 bases match TRBD1. CDR3 length equals 14 residues. Unmatched junction bases numbered 5, after V lost 4 bases and J lost 0 bases. CDR1 SQVTM and CDR2 ANQGSEA come from the germline V gene. The CDR3 loop is CSVAGTEANYGYTF. The CDR3 nucleotides are TGCAGCGTTGCCGGGACAGAGGCTAACTATGGCTACACCTTC. Full variable domain (outside the CDR3, taken from reference TRBV29-1 and TRBJ1-2): SAVISQKPSRDICQRGTSLTIQCQVDSQVTMMFWYRQQPGQSLTLIATANQGSEATYESGFVIDKFPISRPNLTFSTLTVSNMSPEDSSIYLCSVAGTEANYGYTFGSGTRLTVV.

The V and J genes are TRBV5-1 and TRBJ1-4, with 11 positions matching TRBD1. CDR3 length: 15 amino acids. Trimming removed 4 bases from V and 6 bases from J; junction bases left unmatched: 5. Germline loops: CDR1 SGHRS, CDR2 YFSETQ. CDR3 sequence reads: CASSTGTGGYEKLFF. CDR3 DNA: TGCGCCAGCAGCACCGGGACAGGGGGGTATGAAAAACTGTTTTTT.

This clone was observed a few times. The V gene is TRBV7-9, the J gene TRBJ1-6; possible D gene TRBD1, 5 bases. The V end was cut by 2 bases, the J end by 7 bases, with 6 bases between. The germline CDR1 and CDR2 sequences are SEHNR and FQNEAQ (reference sequence). The CDR3 covers 13 residues. Here the CDR3 reads CASSLQGNSPLHF. DNA of the CDR3: TGTGCCAGCAGCTTACAGGGAAATTCACCCCTCCACTTT.

The rearrangement joins TRBV19 to TRBJ2-5; 12 bases match TRBD2. The V segment lost 7 bases and the J segment 8 bases; nucleotides outside the gene matches: 5. The CDR3 consists of 13 residues. Germline CDR1 and CDR2: LNHDA and SQIVND (reference sequence). Written as DNA, the CDR3 is TGTGCCAGTAACCCTAGCGGGGGGGCAACCCAGTACTTC. It specifies CASNPSGGATQYF.

This chain uses TRBV7-8 with TRBJ2-4; D is perhaps TRBD1 (7 bases). The CDR3 is 16 amino acids. Trimming left V 4 bases short and J 9 bases short, with 22 bases between. The germline V gene encodes CDR1 SGHVS and CDR2 FQNEAQ. The CDR3 region is CASSSATGPGGLIQYF. The DNA of the CDR3 is TGTGCCAGCAGCTCGGCGACAGGGCCTGGGGGACTCATTCAGTACTTC. Full variable domain (remainder filled in from reference TRBV7-8 and TRBJ2-4): GAGVSQSPRYKVAKRGQDVALRCDPISGHVSLFWYQQALGQGPEFLTYFQNEAQLDKSGLPSDRFFAERPEGSVSTLKIQRTQQEDSAVYLCASSSATGPGGLIQYFGAGTRLSVL.

The sample holds one count of this clone. This chain uses TRBV5-1 with TRBJ2-6; D not resolved. The CDR3 has 15 residues. V shed 1 base and J shed 0 bases, with 5 bases lying between them. CDR1 and CDR2 from the germline V gene are SGHRS and YFSETQ. The CDR3 DNA follows: TGCGCCAGCAGCTTGCCTACCTCTGGGGCCAACGTCCTGACTTTC. Translated: CASSLPTSGANVLTF.

The rearrangement uses TRBV5-5 and TRBJ2-5; 10 nucleotides align to TRBD2. The junction had 3 bases not matched to a gene; V was cut back by 2 bases and J by 5 bases. CDR3 length: 14 amino acids. CDR1 and CDR2 (germline): SGHKS, YYEKEE (reference sequence). The CDR3 DNA is TGTGCCAGCAGCTTCCTAGCGGGGGTTGAGACCCAGTACTTC. It codes for CASSFLAGVETQYF.

The V and J genes are TRBV6-1 and TRBJ1-2; 11 nucleotides line up with TRBD1. The CDR3 has 15 residues. Germline V gene lookup returns CDR1 MNHNS and CDR2 SASEGT. Trimming at V came to 4 bases and at J to 2 bases, leaving 3 bases not matched to a gene. CDR3 protein: CASSAGQGVNYGYTF. The DNA of the CDR3 is TGTGCCAGCAGTGCGGGACAGGGGGTAAACTATGGCTACACCTTC.

The rearrangement links TRBV28 to TRBJ1-1; unclear D gene. The V gene lost 3 bases and the J gene lost 1 base, with 12 bases spanning the gap. The CDR3 totals 15 residues. Germline-derived CDR1 and CDR2 are MDHEN and SYDVKM. This chain's CDR3 is CASSFGGNSNTEAFF. For the CDR3, the DNA is TGTGCCAGCAGTTTTGGCGGCAACTCGAACACTGAAGCTTTCTTT.

The table lists this clone with a few counts. The J gene is TRBJ1-1, the V gene TRBV7-6, with D unresolved. The CDR3 sequence is 13 residues long. Trimming pared 1 base from V and 5 bases from J, leaving 8 bases between. Germline CDR1 and CDR2: SGHVS and FNYEAQ. Here the CDR3 DNA reads TGTGCCAGCAGCTTAGAAAAAGGTACTGAAGCTTTCTTT. Translated, it gives CASSLEKGTEAFF.

The chain couples TRBV2 to TRBJ2-5; 7 bases fit TRBD1. CDR3 length: 14 residues. V trimming: 6 bases; J trimming: 0 bases; junction bases outside the gene matches: 4. Germline V gives CDR1 SNHLY, CDR2 FYNNEI. This CDR3 is CASSRDRNQETQYF. CDR3 DNA: TGTGCCAGCAGCCGGGACAGAAACCAAGAGACCCAGTACTTC.

The chain employs TRBV10-2 and TRBJ1-5; TRBD1 aligns across 8 bases. Germline values: CDR1 WSHSY, CDR2 SAAADI. The CDR3 has 15 residues. V dropped 3 bases and J dropped 3; count of bases not matched to a gene: 4. The CDR3 spells CASSDLDRVNQPQHF. The CDR3 DNA is TGCGCCAGCAGTGACTTGGACAGGGTCAATCAGCCCCAGCATTTT.

V is TRBV5-4 and J is TRBJ1-2; D might be TRBD1 (6 bases). The length of the CDR3 is 16 residues. CDR1 and CDR2 (germline): SGHNT, YYREEE (reference sequence). V was shortened by 1 base and J by 6 bases, with 19 bases between the two germline ends. CDR3 protein: CASSLKLRGAKDGYTF. DNA for the CDR3: TGTGCCAGCAGCTTGAAGCTGCGGGGGGCCAAGGATGGCTACACCTTC.

This chain links TRBV9 with TRBJ2-3; D is ambiguous. V dropped 0 bases and J dropped 2 bases, with 13 bases sitting between them. The CDR3 runs 16 residues. Germline CDR1 and CDR2: SGDLS and YYNGEE. This chain's CDR3 is CASSVVSDGFTDTQYF. The CDR3 nucleotides are TGTGCCAGCAGCGTAGTCAGTGACGGTTTCACAGATACGCAGTATTTT.

V and J are TRBV5-4 and TRBJ2-2; D perhaps matches TRBD1 (6 bases). CDR1 and CDR2 from the germline V gene are SGHNT and YYREEE (reference sequence). The length of the CDR3 is 15 residues. V was trimmed by 4 bases and J by 1 base, leaving 11 bases between them. CDR3 residues: CASSKDRLNTGELFF. For the CDR3, the DNA is TGTGCCAGCAGCAAAGACAGGCTGAACACCGGGGAGCTGTTTTTT.

The gene calls are TRBV4-1 and TRBJ2-1; D is tentatively TRBD1 or TRBD2 (5 bases each). Germline V gene lookup returns CDR1 MGHRA and CDR2 YSYEKL. The ends were cut back, 6 bases at V and 0 bases at J, with 15 bases in the middle. The CDR3 totals 16 residues. The CDR3 loop is CASRQGVAYSYNEQFF. DNA of the CDR3: TGCGCCAGCAGGCAGGGAGTAGCCTACTCCTACAATGAGCAGTTCTTC.

The J gene is TRBJ2-3, the V gene TRBV7-3; the match to TRBD1 covers 10 bases. Unmatched junction bases numbered 12, after V lost 4 bases and J lost 8 bases. Germline V gene lookup returns CDR1 SGHTA and CDR2 FQGTGA. The CDR3 has 16 amino acids. The DNA for the CDR3 is TGTGCCAGCAGCTCCGACAGGGGGCTAGCGTCTGGTACGCAGTATTTT. This translates into CASSSDRGLASGTQYF.

The V and J genes are TRBV29-1 and TRBJ1-2, with D unclear. Germline V gene sequence: CDR1 SQVTM, CDR2 ANQGSEA. This CDR3 has 13 amino acids. The germline V and J ends were trimmed by 3 bases and 8 bases, with 16 bases remaining between them. The CDR3 bases are TGCAGCGTTGAGCCCATTTTCTCCTTCGGCTACACCTTC. Translating gives CSVEPIFSFGYTF.

The chain links TRBV7-8 to TRBJ2-1, with 10 nucleotides matching TRBD2. This CDR3 has 16 residues. Trimming took 5 bases from V and 2 from J; bases not matched to a gene: 6. Germline V lookup: CDR1 SGHVS, CDR2 FQNEAQ. DNA for the CDR3: TGTGCCAGCAGCGACGGACTAGCGGCTACCTACAATGAGCAGTTCTTC. This codes for CASSDGLAATYNEQFF.

The CDR3 nucleotides are TGTGCCAGCAGTGAATGGGCCGGCCAGGGGGCGAATGAAAAACTGTTTTTT. As protein: CASSEWAGQGANEKLFF. The gene calls are TRBV25-1 and TRBJ1-4; TRBD1 matches at 8 bases. Germline values: CDR1 MGHDK, CDR2 SYGVNS. J was trimmed by 5 bases and V by 1 base; bases with no gene match: 9. This CDR3 has 17 residues. The full variable domain, completed using reference TRBV25-1 and TRBJ1-4, is EADIYQTPRYLVIGTGKKITLECSQTMGHDKMYWYQQDPGMELHLIHYSYGVNSTEKGDLSSESTVSRIRTEHFPLTLESARPSHTSQYLCASSEWAGQGANEKLFFGSGTQLSVL.

The genes are TRBV7-6 and TRBJ2-3; TRBD1 aligns across 7 bases. V dropped 0 bases and J dropped 9; count of bases not matched to a gene: 3. The CDR3 sequence is 13 residues long. Germline values: CDR1 SGHVS, CDR2 FNYEAQ. As DNA, the CDR3 is TGTGCCAGCAGCTTAGCGCTGGACAGGACGCAGTATTTT. Its translation: CASSLALDRTQYF.

The chain is built from TRBV9 and TRBJ1-3, with TRBD1 matching 10 bases. V lost 1 base and J lost 7; bases outside the gene matches: 5. The CDR3 covers 15 residues. Germline-derived CDR1 and CDR2 are SGDLS and YYNGEE. The CDR3 here is CASSVQSGQGNTIYF. Here the CDR3 DNA reads TGTGCCAGCAGCGTACAATCGGGACAGGGGAACACCATATATTTT.

This clone appeared once. The CDR3 does not close with the conserved phenylalanine or tryptophan, likely indicating a read error. The limits of the CDR3 on the DNA are not certain, so only TCRdb's listed CDR3 is given. The rearrangement uses TRBV21-1 and TRBJ1-2. TRBV21-1 corresponds to a pseudogene. The CDR3 has 13 amino acids, counting both end residues. The CDR3 protein is CASCLPGRSVQGE.